The rows below give T cell receptor beta chains drawn from one sample of a study of blood T cell repertoires in COVID-19. TCRdb keeps only in-frame clones here, not all; method: immunoSEQ multiplex PCR. The table lists approximately 160,000 clones, 76% of them singletons. The sequenced sample consisted of peripheral blood. All receptors derive from an elderly woman with acute or convalescent COVID-19. Both conserved end residues are part of each CDR3. D genes are given only for firm matches. Size is stated for part of the rows, as once, few or many counts, or as a class when the clone is expanded.

>TRBD1|TRBJ2-7|TRBV18|-
TGTGCCAGCTCACCGGGGACAGGGGGCACCTCCTACGAGCAGTACTTC
CASSPGTGGTSYEQYF
>TRBD2|TRBJ2-3|TRBV27|-
TGTGCCAGCAGTGCCCGCCCACCTCTAGCGGGCCCCCCAGCGTTGCCGCAGTATTTT
CASSARPPLAGPPALPQYF
>-|TRBJ2-2|TRBV18|-
TGTGCCAGCTCACCACCTACTACTGACGGAAGCACCGGGGAGCTGTTTTTT
CASSPPTTDGSTGELFF
>-|TRBJ1-3|TRBV6-1|-
TGTGCCAGTAACACAGCACCTGGAAACACCATATATTTT
CASNTAPGNTIYF
>TRBD1|TRBJ2-1|TRBV27|-
TGTGCCAGCAGTCGAACCGGGACAGGTTACAATGAGCAGTTCTTC
CASSRTGTGYNEQFF
>TRBD1|TRBJ1-1|TRBV18|once
TGTGCCAGCTCGCCTGAGACAGGGGGCCGTAGTGAAGCTTTCTTT
CASSPETGGRSEAFF
>TRBD1|TRBJ1-1|TRBV27|-
TGTGCCAGCAGTGTTCGGGGACAGGGGTCTTCTGAAGCTTTCTTT
CASSVRGQGSSEAFF
>TRBD2|TRBJ2-1|TRBV27|-
TGTGCCAGCAGTCGACGGGAGGCGTTGGATGAGCAGTTCTTC
CASSRREALDEQFF
>-|TRBJ2-7|TRBV19|-
TGTGCCAGTAGTCCACAGGGCCTAAGCTCCTACGAGCAGTACTTC
CASSPQGLSSYEQYF
>TRBD2|TRBJ2-1|TRBV7-3|-
TGTGCCAGCAGCTTGGAGCGGGGCTCCTACAATGAGCAGTTCTTC
CASSLERGSYNEQFF
>TRBD1|TRBJ2-5|TRBV3-1/TRBV3-2|-
TGTGCCAGCAGCCAAGGTTCCGGGACAGGGGGCGCGGAGACCCAGTACTTC
CASSQGSGTGGAETQYF
>-|TRBJ1-4|TRBV4-3|-
TGCGCCAGCAGCCAAGAGGCTTCTAATGAAAAACTGTTTTTT
CASSQEASNEKLFF
>TRBD2|TRBJ2-7|TRBV7-8|-
TGTGCCAGCAGCTCCTCTGGGGGGGACGCCCGCCACGAGCAGTACTTC
CASSSSGGDARHEQYF
>-|TRBJ2-7|TRBV5-6|-
TGTGCCAGCAGCCATGGACAGCCCTCCTACGAGCAGTACTTC
CASSHGQPSYEQYF
>-|TRBJ1-5|TRBV6-5|-
TGTGCCAGCTTACAGGTAGATAACAGTCAGCCCCAGCATTTT
CASLQVDNSQPQHF
>TRBD2|TRBJ2-1|TRBV14|-
TGTGCCAGCAGCCAAGAAACTAGCGGGGGTGGTGAGCAGTTCTTC
CASSQETSGGGEQFF
>-|TRBJ2-1|TRBV18|-
TGTGCCAGCTCACCAGGGACAAGCTCCTACAATGAGCAGTTCTTC
CASSPGTSSYNEQFF
>TRBD2|TRBJ2-7|TRBV19|-
TGTGCCAGTAGTACCGGACTAGCGGGGACCTACGAGCAGTACTTC
CASSTGLAGTYEQYF
>-|TRBJ2-5|TRBV7-2|-
TGTGCCAGCAGCTTAGTTCAGGGGGGTCGAGAGACCCAGTACTTC
CASSLVQGGRETQYF
>-|TRBJ1-1|TRBV14|-
TGTGCCAGCAGCCAAGATGAGGGAGGTGAAGCTTTCTTT
CASSQDEGGEAFF
>TRBD1|TRBJ1-3|TRBV27|-
TGTGCCAGCAGTTCGGGACAGGGCCGCTCTGGAAACACCATATATTTT
CASSSGQGRSGNTIYF
>-|TRBJ2-7|TRBV11-2|-
TGTGCCAGCAGCTTAGATCGGGTTCCCGCCAATGGGTACGAGCAGTACTTC
CASSLDRVPANGYEQYF
>-|TRBJ1-2|TRBV12-2|few
TGTGCAAGTCGCTTTACCGCCCCCGGTAGAGAGGGGGCGCGGTATGGCTACACCTTC
CASRFTAPGREGARYGYTF
>-|TRBJ2-7|TRBV4-3|-
TGCGCCAGCAGCCAAGATTGGGGGGTCCCCTACGAGCAGTACTTC
CASSQDWGVPYEQYF
>TRBD1|TRBJ1-1|TRBV4-3|few
TGCGCCAGCAGCCAAGATTACAGGGGGAACACTGAAGCTTTCTTT
CASSQDYRGNTEAFF
>-|TRBJ2-1|TRBV5-1|-
TGCGCCAGCAGTCCGAGGTGGACACACAATGAGCAGTTCTTC
CASSPRWTHNEQFF
>TRBD2|TRBJ2-2|TRBV5-4|-
TGTGCCAGCAGCCCGACTGGACTAGCGGGTAGAGGGGAGCTGTTTTTT
CASSPTGLAGRGELFF
>-|TRBJ1-5|TRBV2|-
TGTGCCAGCAGTGAAATCAGGGTTGGTCAGCCCCAGCATTTT
CASSEIRVGQPQHF
>TRBD2|TRBJ2-1|TRBV30|-
TGTGCCTGGACTAGCGGGCATTACAATGAGCAGTTCTTC
CAWTSGHYNEQFF
>TRBD2|TRBJ2-4|TRBV6-6|-
TGTGCCAGCAGCACCGCGGGAGTTGGTAACATTCAGTACTTC
CASSTAGVGNIQYF
>TRBD1|TRBJ1-1|TRBV4-1|-
TGCGCCAGCAGCCAAGATGGACAGGGAGGGAACACTGAAGCTTTCTTT
CASSQDGQGGNTEAFF
>-|TRBJ2-3|TRBV14|-
TGTGCCAGCAGCCGATCCGGGGAGATCACAGATACGCAGTATTTT
CASSRSGEITDTQYF
>TRBD2|TRBJ2-3|TRBV7-8|-
TGTGCCAGCAGCTTGGGCGGGAGGGCTCGCACAGATACGCAGTATTTT
CASSLGGRARTDTQYF
>-|TRBJ2-1|TRBV5-1|-
TGCGCCAGCAGCTCTGGTGTCGGGGTGGGGAGCTCCTACAATGAGCAGTTCTTC
CASSSGVGVGSSYNEQFF
>-|TRBJ2-7|TRBV5-1|-
TGCGCCAGCTCGTGGGCGGGGGCAGACTACGAGCAGTACTTC
CASSWAGADYEQYF
>-|TRBJ2-1|TRBV30|-
TGTGCCTGGAGAGCCACTCCCCCCTACAATGAGCAGTTCTTC
CAWRATPPYNEQFF
>-|TRBJ2-1|TRBV6-4|once
TGTGCCAGCAGTGACTCAGGGGTCCTGTATGGGCAGTTCTTC
CASSDSGVLYGQFF
>TRBD1|TRBJ1-2|TRBV18|once
TGTGCCAGCTCACCGGACAGGGACGGAAACTATGGCTACACCTTC
CASSPDRDGNYGYTF
>-|TRBJ1-1|TRBV2|-
TGTGCCAGCCGGAGACTTCCGAACACTGAAGCTTTCTTT
CASRRLPNTEAFF
>-|TRBJ2-3|TRBV10-3|once
TGTGCCATCAGTGAGGGGGGGGGCAAAACAGATACGCAGTATTTT
CAISEGGGKTDTQYF
>-|TRBJ1-4|TRBV27|few
TGTGCCAGCAGTTCCATTGCAACTAATGAAAAACTGTTTTTT
CASSSIATNEKLFF
>TRBD1|TRBJ1-2|TRBV7-2|-
TGTGCCAGCAGCTTAGAGCCAGGGGGCCCGGGAAGCTACACCTTC
CASSLEPGGPGSYTF
>TRBD1|TRBJ2-7|TRBV30|-
TGTGCCTGGAGTGCCAAGACAGGGGGCAGGTACGAGCAGTACTTC
CAWSAKTGGRYEQYF
>TRBD1|TRBJ1-4|TRBV6-5|-
TGTGCCAGCAGGGGAGACAGGGCGGAAAAACTGTTTTTT
CASRGDRAEKLFF
>-|TRBJ2-2|TRBV6-1|-
TGTGCCAGCAGTGCCGGAGGGTCTCGTGTGAACACCGGGGAGCTGTTTTTT
CASSAGGSRVNTGELFF
>TRBD1|TRBJ2-1|TRBV15|-
TGTGCCACCAGCAGGGTAGGGCAGGGGGTCGGTGAGCAGTTCTTC
CATSRVGQGVGEQFF
>-|TRBJ2-2|TRBV7-2|-
TGTGCCAGCAGCTTCAGACTAGGAGCGGTCGGGGAGCTGTTTTTT
CASSFRLGAVGELFF
>TRBD1|TRBJ2-7|TRBV19|-
TGTGCCAGTAGTATAGCGTGGGACAGGCTCCCCTACGAGCAGTACTTC
CASSIAWDRLPYEQYF
>-|TRBJ2-7|TRBV4-2|-
TGTGCCAGCAGCCAAGAAGGGGGACTACCCCAGGGAGAGCAGTACTTC
CASSQEGGLPQGEQYF
>-|TRBJ2-3|TRBV19|-
TGTGCCAGTAGTATAGCCGCGGGACGGATGGGCACAGATACGCAGTATTTT
CASSIAAGRMGTDTQYF
>TRBD1|TRBJ1-1|TRBV19|few
TGTGCCAGTAGCGGGGAGGGCCAGGGGGCTGGGGAAGCTTTCTTT
CASSGEGQGAGEAFF
>TRBD1|TRBJ1-4|TRBV30|-
TGTGCCTCACCGGGACAGGGGAATGAAAAACTGTTTTTT
CASPGQGNEKLFF